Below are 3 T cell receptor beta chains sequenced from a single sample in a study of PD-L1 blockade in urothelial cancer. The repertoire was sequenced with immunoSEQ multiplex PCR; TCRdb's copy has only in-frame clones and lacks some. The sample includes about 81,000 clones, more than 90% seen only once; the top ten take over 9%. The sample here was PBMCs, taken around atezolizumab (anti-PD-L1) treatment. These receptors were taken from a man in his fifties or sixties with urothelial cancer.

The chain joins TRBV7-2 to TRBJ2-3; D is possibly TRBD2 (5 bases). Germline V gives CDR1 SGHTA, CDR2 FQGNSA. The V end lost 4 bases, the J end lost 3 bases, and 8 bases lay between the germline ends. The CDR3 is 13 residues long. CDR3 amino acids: CASSYGSTDTQYF. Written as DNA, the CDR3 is TGTGCCAGCAGCTATGGGAGTACAGATACGCAGTATTTT. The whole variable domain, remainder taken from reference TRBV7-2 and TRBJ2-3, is GAGVSQSPSNKVTEKGKDVELRCDPISGHTALYWYRQSLGQGLEFLIYFQGNSAPDKSGLPSDRFSAERTGGSVSTLTIQRTQQEDSAVYLCASSYGSTDTQYFGPGTRLTVL.

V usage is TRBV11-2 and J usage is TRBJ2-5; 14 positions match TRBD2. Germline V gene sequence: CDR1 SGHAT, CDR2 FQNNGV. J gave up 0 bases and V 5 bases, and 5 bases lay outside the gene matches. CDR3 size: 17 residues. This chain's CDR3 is CASSRLAGGNYQETQYF. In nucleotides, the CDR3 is TGTGCCAGCAGCAGACTAGCGGGAGGGAACTACCAAGAGACCCAGTACTTC.

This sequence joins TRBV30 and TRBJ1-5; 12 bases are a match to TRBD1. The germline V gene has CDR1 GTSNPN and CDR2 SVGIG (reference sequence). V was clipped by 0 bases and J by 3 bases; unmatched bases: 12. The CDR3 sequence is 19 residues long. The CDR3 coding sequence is TGTGCCTGGAGTGTCTTTTGGGACAGGGGGCTGAGACTCAATCAGCCCCAGCATTTT. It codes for CAWSVFWDRGLRLNQPQHF.